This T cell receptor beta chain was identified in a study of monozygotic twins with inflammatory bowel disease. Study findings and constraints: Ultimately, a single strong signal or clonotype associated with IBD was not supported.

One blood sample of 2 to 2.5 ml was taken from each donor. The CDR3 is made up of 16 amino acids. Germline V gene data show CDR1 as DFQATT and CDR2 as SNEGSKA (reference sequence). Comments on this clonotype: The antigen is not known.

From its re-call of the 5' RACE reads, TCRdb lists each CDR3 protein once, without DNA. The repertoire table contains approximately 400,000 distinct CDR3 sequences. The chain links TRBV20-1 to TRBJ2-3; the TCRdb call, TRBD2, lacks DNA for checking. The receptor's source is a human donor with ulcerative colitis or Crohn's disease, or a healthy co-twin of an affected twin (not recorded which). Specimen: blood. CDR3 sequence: CSARDPSSGGTDTQYF.